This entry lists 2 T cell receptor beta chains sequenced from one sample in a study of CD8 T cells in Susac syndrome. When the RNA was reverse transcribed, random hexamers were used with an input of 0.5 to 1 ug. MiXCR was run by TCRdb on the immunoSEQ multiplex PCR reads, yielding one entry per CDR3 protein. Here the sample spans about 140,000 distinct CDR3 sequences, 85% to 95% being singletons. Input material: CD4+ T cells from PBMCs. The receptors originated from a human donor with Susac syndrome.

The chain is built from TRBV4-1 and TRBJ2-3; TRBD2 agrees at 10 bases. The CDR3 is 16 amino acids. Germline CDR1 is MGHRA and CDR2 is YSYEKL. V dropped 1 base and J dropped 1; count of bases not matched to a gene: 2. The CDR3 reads CASSQGLAGGTDTQYF. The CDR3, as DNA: TGCGCCAGCAGCCAAGGGCTAGCGGGGGGCACAGATACGCAGTATTTT.

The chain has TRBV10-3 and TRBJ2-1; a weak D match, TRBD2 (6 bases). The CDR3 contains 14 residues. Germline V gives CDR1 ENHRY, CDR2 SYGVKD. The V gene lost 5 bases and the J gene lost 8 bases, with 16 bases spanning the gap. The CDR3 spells CAISPGLRLHEQFF. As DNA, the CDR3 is TGTGCCATCAGTCCGGGACTCAGACTCCATGAGCAGTTCTTC.